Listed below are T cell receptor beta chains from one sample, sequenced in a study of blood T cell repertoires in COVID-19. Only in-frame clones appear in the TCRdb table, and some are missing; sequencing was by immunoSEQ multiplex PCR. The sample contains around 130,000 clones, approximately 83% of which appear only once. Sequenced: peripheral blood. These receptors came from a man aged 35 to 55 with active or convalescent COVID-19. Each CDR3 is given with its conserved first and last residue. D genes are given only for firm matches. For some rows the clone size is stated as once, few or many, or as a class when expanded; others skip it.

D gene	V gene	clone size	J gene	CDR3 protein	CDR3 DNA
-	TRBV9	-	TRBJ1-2	CASSVAGPNYGYTF	TGTGCCAGCAGCGTAGCAGGGCCAAACTATGGCTACACCTTC
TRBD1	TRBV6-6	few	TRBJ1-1	CASSYSTGQKNTEAFF	TGTGCCAGCAGTTACTCGACGGGACAGAAGAACACTGAAGCTTTCTTT
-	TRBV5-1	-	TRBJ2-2	CASSLDGRNTGELFF	TGCGCCAGCAGCTTGGATGGCCGGAACACCGGGGAGCTGTTTTTT
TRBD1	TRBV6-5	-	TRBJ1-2	CASSPGQGNYGYTF	TGTGCCAGCAGCCCGGGACAGGGGAACTATGGCTACACCTTC
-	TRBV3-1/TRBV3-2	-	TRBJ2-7	CASSHRSGAYEQYF	TGTGCCAGCAGCCATCGTAGCGGCGCCTACGAGCAGTACTTC
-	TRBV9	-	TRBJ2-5	CASSVGIGVGQETQYF	TGTGCCAGCAGCGTAGGGATAGGGGTAGGCCAAGAGACCCAGTACTTC
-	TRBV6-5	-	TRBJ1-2	CASSSAGLGNYGYTF	TGTGCCAGCAGTTCCGCGGGACTGGGGAACTATGGCTACACCTTC
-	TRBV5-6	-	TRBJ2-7	CASSFNYEQYF	TGTGCCAGCAGCTTCAACTACGAGCAGTACTTC
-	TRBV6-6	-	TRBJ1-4	CASNPTGTQNEKLFF	TGTGCCAGCAACCCTACAGGGACCCAAAATGAAAAACTGTTTTTT
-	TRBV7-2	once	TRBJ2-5	CASSGSGRETQYF	TGTGCCAGCAGCGGCTCAGGGCGAGAGACCCAGTACTTC
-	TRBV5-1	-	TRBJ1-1	CASSLGQLGGTEAFF	TGCGCCAGCAGCTTGGGACAGCTCGGTGGCACTGAAGCTTTCTTT
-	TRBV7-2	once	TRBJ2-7	CASSSSSLHEQYF	TGTGCCAGCAGCTCCTCTAGCCTCCACGAGCAGTACTTC
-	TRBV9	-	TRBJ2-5	CASSKTERAEETQYF	TGTGCCAGCAGCAAGACGGAGAGGGCTGAAGAGACCCAGTACTTC
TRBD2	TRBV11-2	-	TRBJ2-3	CASFKGSGGAADTQYF	TGTGCCAGCTTCAAGGGTAGCGGGGGGGCGGCAGATACGCAGTATTTT
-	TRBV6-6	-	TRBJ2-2	CASSYSRGTGELFF	TGTGCCAGCAGTTACTCGCGGGGCACCGGGGAGCTGTTTTTT
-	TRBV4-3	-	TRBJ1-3	CASSQDQGPSSGNTIYF	TGCGCCAGCAGCCAAGATCAGGGGCCTAGCTCTGGAAACACCATATATTTT
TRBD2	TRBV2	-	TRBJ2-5	CASSGETSWGGETQYF	TGTGCCAGCAGTGGGGAGACTAGCTGGGGTGGGGAGACCCAGTACTTC
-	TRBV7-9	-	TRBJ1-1	CASSPEGRRAFF	TGTGCCAGCAGCCCAGAGGGAAGACGGGCTTTCTTT
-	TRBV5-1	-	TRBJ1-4	CASSLGGIGEKLFF	TGCGCCAGCAGCTTGGGAGGGATAGGTGAAAAACTGTTTTTT
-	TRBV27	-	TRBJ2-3	CASSFLTDYTDTQYF	TGTGCCAGCAGTTTTCTGACCGACTATACAGATACGCAGTATTTT